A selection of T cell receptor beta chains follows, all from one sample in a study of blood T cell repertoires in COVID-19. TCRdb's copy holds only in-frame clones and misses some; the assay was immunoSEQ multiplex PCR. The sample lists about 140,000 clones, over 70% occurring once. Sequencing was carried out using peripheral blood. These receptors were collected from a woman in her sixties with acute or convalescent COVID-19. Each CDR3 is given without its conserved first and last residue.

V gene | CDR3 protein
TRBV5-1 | ASSLAGGPADTQY
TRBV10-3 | AIRESFKQY
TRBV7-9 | ASSFLGGTDTQY
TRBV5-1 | ASSPSSFSYEQY
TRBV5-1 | ASSLAYRGEQY
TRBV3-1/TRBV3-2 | ASSQTRLAGKQF
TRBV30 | AWSIFSRGGYEQY
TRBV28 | ASSLRAREKETQY
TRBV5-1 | ASSLGGRGEKLF
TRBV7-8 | ASSPTGYTYEQY
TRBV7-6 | ASSIGTGNVNEQF
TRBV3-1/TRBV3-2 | ASSRGGLGLYEQY
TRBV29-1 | SASRGPNTEAF
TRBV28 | ASSFRSTANTEAF
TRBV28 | ASFSGGTGNTIY
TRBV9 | ASSAHPSGRLETQY
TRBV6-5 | ASSPRTNTDTQY
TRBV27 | ASSLDPSYNSPLH
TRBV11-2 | ASGQSNTQY
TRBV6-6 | ASRGTGLAGDYEQY
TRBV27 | ASSLGGGPYEQY
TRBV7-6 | ASSPGTAENTEAF
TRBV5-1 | ASSSTSGTYNEQF
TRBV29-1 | SVEEFRRRESNEQF